These 9 T cell receptor beta chains were all obtained from the same sample, sequenced in a study of T-cell reconstitution after alpha-beta-depleted transplantation in children. Preparation of the TCRbeta library was carried out with unique molecular identifiers. TCRdb reprocessed the PCR reads with MiXCR, giving one entry per CDR3 protein. The table records 550,000 to 800,000 distinct CDR3 sequences, roughly 13% of them present only once. The input for sequencing was PBMCs, taken before TCRalphabeta/CD19-depleted stem cell transplant. Receptor source: a girl aged 2 to 9 with congenital amegakaryocytic thrombocytopenia, due to receive a stem cell transplant.

This clonotype was detected only a few times. The V call is TRBV7-7, the J call TRBJ2-3; a possible D gene is TRBD1 (6 bases). Per the germline V gene, CDR1 is SSHAT and CDR2 is FNYEAQ (reference sequence). This CDR3 region has 19 residues. Trimming cost V 3 bases and J 6 bases, with 28 bases left between them. The CDR3 DNA sequence: TGTGCCAGCAGCTTCCTTCCTCGTTGGGGGCGCTCAGGTGCCGATACGCAGTATTTT. This gives the protein CASSFLPRWGRSGADTQYF.

The chain recombines TRBV29-1 with TRBJ2-3; D is uncertain. CDR3 length: 14 amino acids. In germline, CDR1 is SQVTM, CDR2 ANQGSEA. V lost 8 bases, J lost 0 bases, and 15 bases lay in between. The CDR3 is CSSTGVMSTDTQYF. In DNA, the CDR3 is TGCAGCTCCACTGGAGTGATGAGCACAGATACGCAGTATTTT.

The V and J genes are TRBV7-9 and TRBJ1-2; D remains unclear. CDR3 length: 15 amino acids. V was clipped by 6 bases and J by 7 bases, with 21 bases between them. Germline-derived CDR1 and CDR2 are SEHNR and FQNEAQ (reference sequence). The CDR3 region is CASSSTVRYLLGYTF. CDR3 nucleotide sequence: TGTGCCAGCAGTTCTACGGTTAGATATTTGCTTGGCTACACCTTC.

This clonotype came up many times. The V call is TRBV28, the J call TRBJ2-2; D is ambiguous. Germline V CDR1 and CDR2: MDHEN, SYDVKM. This CDR3 has 13 residues. Trimming took 8 bases from V and 7 from J, leaving 14 bases between them. The CDR3 loop is CASVIRWGGELFF. The CDR3 DNA reads as TGTGCCAGCGTCATTCGGTGGGGCGGGGAGCTGTTTTTT.

This clonotype was picked up a small number of times. The genes are TRBV5-1 and TRBJ2-1, with TRBD2 matching 7 bases. V trimming: 2 bases; J trimming: 7 bases; junction bases outside the gene matches: 3. CDR3 length: 13 residues. From germline, CDR1 is SGHRS and CDR2 YFSETQ. CDR3 protein: CASSLTGLNEQFF. Written as DNA, the CDR3 is TGCGCCAGCAGCTTAACGGGACTAAATGAGCAGTTCTTC.

The sample holds a few counts of this clonotype. This chain uses TRBV6-5 with TRBJ2-2; 13 bases are a match to TRBD2. The germline CDR1 and CDR2 sequences are MNHEY and SVGAGI. This CDR3 is 16 amino acids long. The ends lost 2 bases at V and 3 bases at J; junction bases unmatched: 0. As DNA, the CDR3 is TGTGCCAGCAGTTACGGACTAGCGGGAGACACCGGGGAGCTGTTTTTT. Residues: CASSYGLAGDTGELFF.

This clonotype was detected ten times or more. This sequence joins TRBV11-2 and TRBJ2-1; maybe TRBD2 (5 bases). V lost 5 bases to trimming and J lost 5 bases, with 13 bases between them. Looked up from germline, CDR1 is SGHAT and CDR2 is FQNNGV. The CDR3 extends over 14 amino acids. The CDR3 loop reads CASSVLPADNEQFF. The CDR3 DNA reads TGTGCCAGCAGCGTCCTCCCAGCGGACAATGAGCAGTTCTTC.

The sample holds a few counts of this clonotype. The chain joins TRBV5-1 to TRBJ2-5, with D hard to call. Germline V CDR1 and CDR2: SGHRS, YFSETQ. CDR3 size: 14 residues. The ends were cut back, 0 bases at V and 1 base at J, with 7 bases in the middle. As DNA, the CDR3 is TGCGCCAGCAGCTTGGAACATAGCCAAGAGACCCAGTACTTC. Encoded protein: CASSLEHSQETQYF.

Note on this clonotype: This may be a read error, as it is one base from a much larger clone. The chain is built from TRBV11-2 and TRBJ2-6, with a possible D match to TRBD1 (6 bases). V lost 5 bases and J 0 bases, leaving 14 bases between the germline ends. This CDR3 contains 17 residues. Germline CDR1 reads SGHAT; CDR2 reads FQNNGV. CDR3 region: CASSSTGMGSGANVLTF. Written as DNA, the CDR3 is TGTGCCAGCAGCAGCACAGGGATGGGCTCTGGGGCCAACGTCCTGACTTTC.